This T cell receptor beta chain emerged from a study of blood T cell repertoires in COVID-19. Study background: The United States, Italy and Spain were the sources of the acute and convalescent COVID-19 samples. The cDNA or gDNA used as material had been derived from T cells, B-cell-depleted T cells, or PBMCs.

As processed by the authors: Researchers report that nucleated cell counts were estimated from reference gene primer amplification. This table comes from immunoSEQ multiplex PCR, and its TCRdb copy is limited to in-frame clones, with some not included. The V and J calls and clone size come from that table; D and trimming were worked out from the DNA. In the table there are 97,000 or so clones, more than 80% of which are singletons. V dropped 2 bases and J dropped 3 bases, with 8 bases sitting between them. This CDR3 is built from 13 residues. This TCR was sampled from a human donor in a cohort sampled during active COVID-19. The chain joins TRBV12-3 or TRBV12-4 to TRBJ2-7, with a tentative D call TRBD2 (6 bases). Sequencing was performed on peripheral blood. CDR3 DNA sequence: TGTGCCAGCAGTTTAAGGAGGGGCTACGAGCAGTACTTC. This codes for CASSLRRGYEQYF.